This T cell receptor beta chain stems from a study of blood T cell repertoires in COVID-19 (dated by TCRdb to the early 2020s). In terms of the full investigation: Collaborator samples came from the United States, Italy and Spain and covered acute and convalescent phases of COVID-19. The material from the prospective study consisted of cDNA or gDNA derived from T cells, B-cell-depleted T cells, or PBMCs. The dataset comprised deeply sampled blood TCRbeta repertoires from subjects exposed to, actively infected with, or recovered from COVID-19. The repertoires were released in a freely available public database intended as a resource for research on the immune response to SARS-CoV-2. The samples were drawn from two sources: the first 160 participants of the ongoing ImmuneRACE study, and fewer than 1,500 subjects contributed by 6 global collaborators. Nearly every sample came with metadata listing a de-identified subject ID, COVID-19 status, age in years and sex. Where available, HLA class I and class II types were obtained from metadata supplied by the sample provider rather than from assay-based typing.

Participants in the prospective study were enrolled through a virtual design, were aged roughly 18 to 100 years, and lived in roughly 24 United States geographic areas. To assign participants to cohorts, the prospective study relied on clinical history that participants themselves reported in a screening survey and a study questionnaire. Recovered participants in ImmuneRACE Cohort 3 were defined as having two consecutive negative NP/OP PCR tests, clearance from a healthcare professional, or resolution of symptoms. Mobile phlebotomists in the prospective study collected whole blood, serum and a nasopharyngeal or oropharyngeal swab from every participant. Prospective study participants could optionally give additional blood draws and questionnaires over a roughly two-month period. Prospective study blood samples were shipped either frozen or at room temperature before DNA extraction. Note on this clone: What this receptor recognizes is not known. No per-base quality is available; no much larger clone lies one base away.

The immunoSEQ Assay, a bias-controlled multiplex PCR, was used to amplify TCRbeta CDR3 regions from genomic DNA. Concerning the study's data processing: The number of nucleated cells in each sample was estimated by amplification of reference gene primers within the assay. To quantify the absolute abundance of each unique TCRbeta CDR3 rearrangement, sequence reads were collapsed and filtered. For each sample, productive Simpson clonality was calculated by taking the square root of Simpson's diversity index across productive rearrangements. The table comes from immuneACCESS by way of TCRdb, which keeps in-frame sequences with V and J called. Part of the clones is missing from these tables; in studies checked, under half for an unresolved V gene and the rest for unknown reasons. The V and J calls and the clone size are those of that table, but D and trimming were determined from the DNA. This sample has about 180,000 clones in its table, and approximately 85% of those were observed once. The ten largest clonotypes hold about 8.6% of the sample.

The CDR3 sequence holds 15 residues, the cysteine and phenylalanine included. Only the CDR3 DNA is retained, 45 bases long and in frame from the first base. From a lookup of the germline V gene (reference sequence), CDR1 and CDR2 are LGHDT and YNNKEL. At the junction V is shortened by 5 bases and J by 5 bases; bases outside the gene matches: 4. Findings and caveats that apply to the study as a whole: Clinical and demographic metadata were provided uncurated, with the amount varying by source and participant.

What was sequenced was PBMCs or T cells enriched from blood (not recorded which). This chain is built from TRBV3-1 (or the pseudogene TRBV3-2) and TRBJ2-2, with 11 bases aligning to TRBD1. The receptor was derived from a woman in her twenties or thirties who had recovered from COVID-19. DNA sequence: TGTGCCAGCAGCTTGGACAGGGGGCAGACCGGGGAGCTGTTTTTT. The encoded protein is CASSLDRGQTGELFF.